This TCR beta chain is from a study of cytomegalovirus exposure and HLA in healthy donors. This CDR3 has 15 residues. V gave up 3 bases and J gave up 5 bases; unmatched junction bases: 8. Germline CDR1 reads SGHTA; CDR2 reads FQGTGA. Concerning this clone itself: The antigen is undetermined.

The PCR employed 60 Vbeta primers together with 13 Jbeta primers. Assay used: immunoSEQ multiplex PCR; TCRdb lists only in-frame clones, some missing. The table shows about 260,000 clones, with just under 85% occurring only once. Study-wide results and limits: Cytomegalovirus association was listed for under 200 TCR beta chains. Some 17,000 TCR beta sequences were associated with HLA alleles at 0.05 false discovery rate in a later analysis.

This TCR derives from a woman between 35 and 50 years old in good health and CMV-seropositive. The sample taken for sequencing was PBMCs. The gene calls are TRBV7-3 and TRBJ2-5; 8 positions agree with TRBD2. As DNA, the CDR3 is TGTGCCAGCAGCTTTTCGGGACTAGAGACTGAGACCCAGTACTTC. Translation: CASSFSGLETETQYF.